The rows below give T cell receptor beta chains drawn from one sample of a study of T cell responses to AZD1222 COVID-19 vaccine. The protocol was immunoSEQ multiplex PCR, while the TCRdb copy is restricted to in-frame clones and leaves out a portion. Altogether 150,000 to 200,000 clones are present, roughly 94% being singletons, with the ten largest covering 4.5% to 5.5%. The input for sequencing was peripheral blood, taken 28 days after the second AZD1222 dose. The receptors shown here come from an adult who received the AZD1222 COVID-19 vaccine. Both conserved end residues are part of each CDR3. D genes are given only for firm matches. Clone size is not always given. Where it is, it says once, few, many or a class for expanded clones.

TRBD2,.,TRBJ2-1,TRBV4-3,CASSQGLAATYNEQFF,TGCGCCAGCAGTCAAGGACTAGCGGCAACCTACAATGAGCAGTTCTTC
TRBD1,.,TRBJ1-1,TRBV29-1,CSVDQGAVEAFF,TGCAGCGTTGACCAGGGGGCGGTTGAAGCTTTCTTT
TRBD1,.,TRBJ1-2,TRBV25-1,CASSTEGQGSRGYTF,TGTGCCAGCTCAACTGAAGGACAGGGGTCTAGGGGCTACACCTTC
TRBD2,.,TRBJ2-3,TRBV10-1,CASRSWTSGRAGNTQYF,TGCGCCAGCAGATCCTGGACTAGCGGGAGGGCCGGTAATACGCAGTATTTT
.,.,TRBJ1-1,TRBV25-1,CASSRDGVAEAFF,TGTGCCAGCAGCAGAGATGGGGTTGCTGAAGCTTTCTTT
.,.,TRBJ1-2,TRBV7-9,CASSSSRDLVYTF,TGTGCCAGCAGCTCTTCCCGGGACTTAGTCTACACCTTC
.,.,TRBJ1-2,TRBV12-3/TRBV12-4,CASGLDGLRGYTF,TGTGCCAGCGGGCTTGACGGGCTGAGAGGCTACACCTTC
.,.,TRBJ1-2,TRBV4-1,CASSQNPLGLGYTF,TGCGCCAGCAGCCAAAACCCCCTAGGCCTTGGCTACACCTTC
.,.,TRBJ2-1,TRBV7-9,CASVGRKNEQFF,TGTGCCAGCGTAGGTAGGAAGAATGAGCAGTTCTTC
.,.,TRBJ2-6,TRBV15,CATSKEPLDSGANVLTF,TGTGCCACCAGCAAGGAACCGCTCGACTCTGGGGCCAACGTCCTGACTTTC
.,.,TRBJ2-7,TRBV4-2,CASSQEGGAALGEQYF,TGTGCCAGCAGCCAAGAAGGGGGTGCGGCCCTGGGAGAGCAGTACTTC
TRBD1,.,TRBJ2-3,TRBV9,CASSVRPRGPSSTDTQYF,TGTGCCAGCAGCGTCCGCCCTAGGGGGCCATCTAGCACAGATACGCAGTATTTT
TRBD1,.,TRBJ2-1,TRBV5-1,CASSLKTGEWGEQFF,TGCGCCAGCAGCTTAAAGACAGGGGAGTGGGGTGAGCAGTTCTTC
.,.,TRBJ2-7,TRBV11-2,CASSNKPDFSYEQYF,TGTGCCAGCAGCAATAAACCCGATTTCTCCTACGAGCAGTACTTC
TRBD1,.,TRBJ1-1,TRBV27,CASSHRGKDTEAFF,TGTGCCAGCAGTCACAGGGGCAAGGACACTGAAGCTTTCTTT
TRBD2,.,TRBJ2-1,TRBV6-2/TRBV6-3,CASSYSDSRLAGEGDEQFF,TGTGCCAGCAGTTACTCCGACAGCCGACTAGCGGGAGAGGGGGATGAGCAGTTCTTC
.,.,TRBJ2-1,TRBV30,CAWSYSYNEQFF,TGTGCCTGGAGTTACTCCTACAATGAGCAGTTCTTC
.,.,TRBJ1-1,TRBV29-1,CSVVVQGTEAFF,TGCAGCGTTGTGGTCCAGGGCACTGAAGCTTTCTTT
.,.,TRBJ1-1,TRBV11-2,CASSPQPGTKAFF,TGTGCCAGCAGCCCACAGCCTGGAACTAAAGCTTTCTTT
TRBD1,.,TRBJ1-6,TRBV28,CASSSGQGGYSPLHF,TGTGCCAGCAGTTCGGGACAGGGAGGGTATTCACCCCTCCACTTT
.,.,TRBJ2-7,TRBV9,CASSVDPKYEQYF,TGTGCCAGCAGCGTAGACCCTAAATACGAGCAGTACTTC
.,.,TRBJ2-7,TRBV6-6,CASSLIGSEQYF,TGTGCCAGCAGTTTAATCGGATCCGAGCAGTACTTC
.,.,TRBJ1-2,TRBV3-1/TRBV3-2,CASSHWVRDGYTF,TGTGCCAGCAGCCATTGGGTAAGGGATGGCTACACCTTC
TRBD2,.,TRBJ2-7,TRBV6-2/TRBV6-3,CASSNPLRTSGRQKYEQYF,TGTGCCAGCAGTAACCCTCTAAGGACTAGCGGGAGACAAAAGTACGAGCAGTACTTC
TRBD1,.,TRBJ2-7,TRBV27,CASSFWLGQGAREQYF,TGTGCCAGCAGTTTCTGGTTGGGACAGGGGGCGCGTGAGCAGTACTTC
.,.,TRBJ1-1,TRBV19,CASSLRQMNTEAFF,TGTGCCAGTAGTTTAAGACAGATGAACACTGAAGCTTTCTTT
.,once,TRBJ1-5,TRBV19,CASSATPGSGGTGQPQHF,TGTGCCAGTAGTGCGACCCCTGGTTCGGGGGGAACGGGTCAGCCCCAGCATTTT
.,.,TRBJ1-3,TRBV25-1,CASSELSAFSGNTIYF,TGTGCCAGCAGTGAACTCAGTGCCTTCTCTGGAAACACCATATATTTT
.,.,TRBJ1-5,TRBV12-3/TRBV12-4,CASSLGGAQPQHF,TGTGCCAGCAGTTTAGGGGGAGCTCAGCCCCAGCATTTT
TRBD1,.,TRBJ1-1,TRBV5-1,CASSLATGRNTEAFF,TGCGCCAGCAGCTTGGCGACAGGGAGGAACACTGAAGCTTTCTTT
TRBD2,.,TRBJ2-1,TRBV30,CAWRDGLAGVNEQFF,TGTGCCTGGAGGGATGGACTAGCGGGAGTGAATGAGCAGTTCTTC
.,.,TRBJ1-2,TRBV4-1,CASSQEQGLYGYTF,TGCGCCAGCAGCCAAGAGCAAGGTCTCTATGGCTACACCTTC
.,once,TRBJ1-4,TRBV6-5,CASSSGLAWDEKLFF,TGTGCCAGCAGCTCCGGTTTGGCTTGGGATGAAAAACTGTTTTTT
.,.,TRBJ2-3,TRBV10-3,CAISDGVMANTDTQYF,TGTGCCATCAGTGATGGGGTTATGGCAAACACAGATACGCAGTATTTT
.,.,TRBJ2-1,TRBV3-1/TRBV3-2,CASSRTVYNEQFF,TGTGCCAGCAGCCGGACAGTTTACAATGAGCAGTTCTTC
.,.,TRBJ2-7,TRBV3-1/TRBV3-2,CASSQFREQYF,TGTGCCAGCAGCCAGTTTAGGGAGCAGTACTTC
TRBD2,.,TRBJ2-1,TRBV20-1,CSASRRRDYDSYNEQFF,TGCAGTGCTAGTCGCCGCCGGGACTATGATTCCTACAATGAGCAGTTCTTC
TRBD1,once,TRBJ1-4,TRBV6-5,CASRAGGRGEKLFF,TGTGCCAGCAGGGCAGGGGGCAGGGGTGAAAAACTGTTTTTT
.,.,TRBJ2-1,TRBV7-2,CASSLGSPEQFF,TGTGCCAGCAGCTTAGGGAGTCCCGAGCAGTTCTTC
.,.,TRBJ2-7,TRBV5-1,CASSPRDRTSYEQYF,TGCGCCAGCAGCCCGCGCGACAGGACCTCCTACGAGCAGTACTTC
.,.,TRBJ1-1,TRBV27,CASSLSRDTEAFF,TGTGCCAGCAGTTTATCTAGGGACACTGAAGCTTTCTTT
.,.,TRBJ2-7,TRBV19,CASSIAVSYEQYF,TGTGCCAGTAGTATAGCGGTATCCTACGAGCAGTACTTC
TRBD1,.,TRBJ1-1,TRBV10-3,CATIDRANTEAFF,TGTGCCACTATAGACAGGGCGAACACTGAAGCTTTCTTT
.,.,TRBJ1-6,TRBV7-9,CASSLAGVGSPLHF,TGTGCCAGCAGCTTAGCGGGGGTAGGTTCACCCCTCCACTTT
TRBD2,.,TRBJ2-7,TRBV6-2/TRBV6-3,CASSYSRTRMSYEQYF,TGTGCCAGCAGTTACTCGAGGACTAGAATGAGCTACGAGCAGTACTTC
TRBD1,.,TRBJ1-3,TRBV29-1,CSATGSSGNTIYF,TGCAGCGCGACAGGGTCTAGTGGAAACACCATATATTTT
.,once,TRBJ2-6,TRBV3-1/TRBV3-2,CASSSTGANVLTF,TGTGCCAGCAGCTCAACTGGGGCCAACGTCCTGACTTTC
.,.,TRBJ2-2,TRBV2,CASSLRVPGELFF,TGTGCCAGCAGTTTAAGGGTGCCCGGGGAGCTGTTTTTT
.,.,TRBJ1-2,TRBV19,CASSMAGAYGYTF,TGTGCCAGTAGTATGGCAGGGGCCTATGGCTACACCTTC
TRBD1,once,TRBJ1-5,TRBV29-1,CSVVEGAGNQPQHF,TGCAGCGTTGTGGAGGGGGCAGGTAATCAGCCCCAGCATTTT
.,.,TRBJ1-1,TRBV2,CASTLNTEAFF,TGTGCCAGCACCCTGAACACTGAAGCTTTCTTT
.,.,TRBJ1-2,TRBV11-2,CASSSGTAALGYTF,TGTGCCAGCAGCTCCGGGACGGCCGCGCTTGGCTACACCTTC
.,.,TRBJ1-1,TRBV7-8,CASSFGGNTEAFF,TGTGCCAGCAGCTTTGGGGGAAACACTGAAGCTTTCTTT
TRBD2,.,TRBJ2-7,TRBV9,CASSVGSTSGAYEQYF,TGTGCCAGCAGCGTTGGATCGACTAGCGGCGCCTACGAGCAGTACTTC
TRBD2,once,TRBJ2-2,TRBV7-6,CASSWTSPQQGGELFF,TGTGCCAGCAGCTGGACTAGCCCCCAACAGGGTGGGGAGCTGTTTTTT
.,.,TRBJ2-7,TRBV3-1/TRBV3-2,CASSRDSGIDEQYF,TGTGCCAGCAGCCGCGACAGTGGTATCGACGAGCAGTACTTC
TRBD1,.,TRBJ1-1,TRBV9,CASSAGTGEAFF,TGTGCCAGCAGTGCCGGGACAGGTGAAGCTTTCTTT
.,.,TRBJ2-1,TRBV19,CASSISYSYNEQFF,TGTGCCAGTAGTATATCCTACAGCTACAATGAGCAGTTCTTC
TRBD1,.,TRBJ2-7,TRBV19,CASSQGQGPYEQYF,TGTGCCAGTAGTCAGGGACAGGGTCCCTACGAGCAGTACTTC